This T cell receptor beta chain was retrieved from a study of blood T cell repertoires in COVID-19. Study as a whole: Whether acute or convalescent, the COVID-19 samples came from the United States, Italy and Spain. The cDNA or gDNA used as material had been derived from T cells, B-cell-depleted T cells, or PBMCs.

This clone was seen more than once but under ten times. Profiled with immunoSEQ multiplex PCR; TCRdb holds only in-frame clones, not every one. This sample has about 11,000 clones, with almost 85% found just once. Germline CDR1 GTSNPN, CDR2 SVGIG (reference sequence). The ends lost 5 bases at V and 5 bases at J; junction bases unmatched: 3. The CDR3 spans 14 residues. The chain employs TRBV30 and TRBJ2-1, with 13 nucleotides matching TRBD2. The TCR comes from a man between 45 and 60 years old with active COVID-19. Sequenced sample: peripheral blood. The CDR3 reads CAWGLAGANNEQFF. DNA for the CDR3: TGTGCCTGGGGACTAGCGGGAGCTAACAATGAGCAGTTCTTC. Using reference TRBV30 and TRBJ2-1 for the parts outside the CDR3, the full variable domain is SQTIHQWPATLVQPVGSPLSLECTVEGTSNPNLYWYRQAAGRGLQLLFYSVGIGQISSEVPQNLSASRPQDRQFILSSKKLLLSDSGFYLCAWGLAGANNEQFFGPGTRLTVL.